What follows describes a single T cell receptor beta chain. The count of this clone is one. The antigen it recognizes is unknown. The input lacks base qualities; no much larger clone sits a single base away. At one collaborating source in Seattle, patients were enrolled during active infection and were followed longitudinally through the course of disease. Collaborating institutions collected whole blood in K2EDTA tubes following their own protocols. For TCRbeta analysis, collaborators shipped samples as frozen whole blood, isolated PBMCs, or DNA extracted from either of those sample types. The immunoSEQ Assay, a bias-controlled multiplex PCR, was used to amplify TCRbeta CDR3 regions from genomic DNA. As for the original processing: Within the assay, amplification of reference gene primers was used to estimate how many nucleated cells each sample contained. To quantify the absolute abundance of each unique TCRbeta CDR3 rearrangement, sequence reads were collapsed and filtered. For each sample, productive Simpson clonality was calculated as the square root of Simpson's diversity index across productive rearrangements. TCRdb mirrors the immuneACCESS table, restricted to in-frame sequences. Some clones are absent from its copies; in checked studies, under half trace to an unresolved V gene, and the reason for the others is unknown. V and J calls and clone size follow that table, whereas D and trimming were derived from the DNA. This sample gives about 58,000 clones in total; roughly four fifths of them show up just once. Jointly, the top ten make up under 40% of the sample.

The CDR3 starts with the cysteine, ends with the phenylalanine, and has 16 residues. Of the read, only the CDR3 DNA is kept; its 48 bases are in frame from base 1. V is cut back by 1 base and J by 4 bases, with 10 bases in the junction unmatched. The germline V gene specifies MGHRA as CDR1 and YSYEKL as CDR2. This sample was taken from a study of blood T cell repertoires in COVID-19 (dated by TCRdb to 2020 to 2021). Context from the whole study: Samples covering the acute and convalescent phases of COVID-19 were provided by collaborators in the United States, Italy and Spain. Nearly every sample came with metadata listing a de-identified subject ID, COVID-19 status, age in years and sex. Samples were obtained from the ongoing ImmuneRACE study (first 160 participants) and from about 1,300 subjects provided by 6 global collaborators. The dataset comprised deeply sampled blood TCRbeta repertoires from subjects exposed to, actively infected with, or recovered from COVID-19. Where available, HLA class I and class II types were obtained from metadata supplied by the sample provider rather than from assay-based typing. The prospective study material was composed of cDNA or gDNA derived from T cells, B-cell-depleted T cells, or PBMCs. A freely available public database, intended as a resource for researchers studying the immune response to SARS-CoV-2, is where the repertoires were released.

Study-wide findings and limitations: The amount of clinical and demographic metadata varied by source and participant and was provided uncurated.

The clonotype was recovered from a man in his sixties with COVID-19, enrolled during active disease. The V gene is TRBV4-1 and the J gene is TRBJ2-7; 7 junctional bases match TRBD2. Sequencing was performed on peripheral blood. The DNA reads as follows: TGCGCCAGCAGCCAAGCGGAGACTAGCTTTCTTTACGAGCAGTACTTC. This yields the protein CASSQAETSFLYEQYF.